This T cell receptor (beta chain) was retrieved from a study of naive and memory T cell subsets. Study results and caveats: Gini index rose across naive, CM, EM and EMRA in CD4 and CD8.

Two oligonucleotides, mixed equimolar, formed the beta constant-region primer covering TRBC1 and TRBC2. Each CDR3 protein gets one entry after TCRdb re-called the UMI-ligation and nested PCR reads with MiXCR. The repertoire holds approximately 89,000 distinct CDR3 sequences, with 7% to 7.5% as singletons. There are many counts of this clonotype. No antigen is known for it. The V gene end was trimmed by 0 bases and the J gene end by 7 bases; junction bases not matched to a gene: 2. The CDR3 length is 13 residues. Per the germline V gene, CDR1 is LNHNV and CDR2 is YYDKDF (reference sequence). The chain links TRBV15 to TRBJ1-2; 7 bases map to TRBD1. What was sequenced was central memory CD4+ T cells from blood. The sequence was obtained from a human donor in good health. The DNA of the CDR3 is TGTGCCACCAGCAGAGAGGACAGGACTGGCTACACCTTC. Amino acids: CATSREDRTGYTF.